The 19 T cell receptor beta chains below all came from one sample that was sequenced in a study of blood T cell repertoires in COVID-19 (dated by TCRdb to 2019 to 2021). Receptors were amplified or captured by the immunoSEQ multiplex PCR assay. TCRdb holds this immuneACCESS table with in-frame rearrangements only. Some clones are missing; in checked studies, unresolved V genes explain under half, and the rest has no known cause. A total of about 100,000 clones appear in this sample, 86% of them only once. 13% of the sample rests with the top ten. Sequencing used peripheral blood. All receptors come from an older woman in a cohort sampled during active or convalescent COVID-19.

The chain has TRBV9 and TRBJ2-1; 10 positions agree with TRBD2. Trimming cost V 1 base and J 4 bases; bases outside gene matches: 8. CDR1 is SGDLS and CDR2 is YYNGEE in the germline V gene. CDR3 size: 17 residues. CDR3 sequence reads: CASSVWASGGSYNEQFF. The CDR3 region has the DNA TGTGCCAGCAGCGTATGGGCTAGCGGGGGAAGTTACAATGAGCAGTTCTTC.

The rearrangement uses TRBV27 and TRBJ1-2; 9 bases are a match to TRBD1. With V trimmed by 7 bases and J by 6 bases, 15 bases remained unmatched. The CDR3 has 16 amino acids. CDR1 and CDR2 (germline): MNHEY, SMNVEV (reference sequence). CDR3 sequence reads: CASTTGTGTYSDGYTF. The CDR3 coding sequence is TGTGCCAGCACCACCGGGACAGGGACATATAGTGATGGCTACACCTTC.

The chain joins TRBV7-2 to TRBJ1-5; 7 positions agree with TRBD1. There are 14 residues in the CDR3. Germline CDR1 and CDR2: SGHTA and FQGNSA. The J segment lost 6 bases and the V segment lost 5 bases, leaving 7 bases of the junction unmatched. The CDR3 sequence is CASSPQGWVQPQHF. The CDR3 region has the DNA TGTGCCAGCAGCCCACAGGGGTGGGTTCAGCCCCAGCATTTT.

The rearrangement joins TRBV3-1 (or the pseudogene TRBV3-2) to TRBJ2-3; tentative D call: TRBD2 (7 bases). The CDR3 sequence is 16 residues long. Trimming removed 2 bases at V and 6 bases at J, with 18 bases between. From germline, CDR1 is LGHDT and CDR2 YNNKEL (reference sequence). CDR3 in amino acids: CASSQNPNGGADTQYF. CDR3 nucleotides: TGTGCCAGCAGCCAAAATCCCAATGGGGGGGCTGATACGCAGTATTTT.

The V gene is TRBV7-2, the J gene TRBJ1-5, with a weak D call TRBD1 (6 bases). The CDR3 loop spans 18 amino acids. Germline CDR1 SGHTA, CDR2 FQGNSA. Trimming removed 4 bases from V and 1 base from J, with 20 bases in between. The DNA of the CDR3 is TGTGCCAGCAGCTCCCCGAAGACGACAGGTCCGAGCAATCAGCCCCAGCATTTT. It translates to CASSSPKTTGPSNQPQHF.

The chain employs TRBV5-8 and TRBJ2-7; TRBD1 agrees at 9 bases. CDR3 length: 13 residues. The germline gives CDR1 SGHTS, CDR2 YDEGEE. V shed 2 bases, J shed 5 bases, and the junction held 2 bases outside the gene matches. Here the CDR3 DNA reads TGTGCCAGCAGCTTAAGGGACAGGGACGAGCAGTACTTC. As protein: CASSLRDRDEQYF.

V is TRBV7-6 and J is TRBJ2-5; D perhaps matches TRBD2 (6 bases). The CDR3 has 15 residues. Trimming removed 1 base from V and 4 bases from J, with 13 bases in between. Germline-derived CDR1 and CDR2 are SGHVS and FNYEAQ. As DNA, the CDR3 is TGTGCCAGCAGCTTAGGCCTAGCGTTACGAGAGACCCAGTACTTC. It encodes CASSLGLALRETQYF.

The chain is built from TRBV5-1 and TRBJ1-6; 8 nucleotides align to TRBD1. Germline assignment: CDR1 SGHRS and CDR2 YFSETQ. This CDR3 contains 17 residues. V shed 4 bases and J 10 bases; nucleotides not matched to a gene: 16. CDR3 bases: TGCGCCAGCAGCCAACGACAGGGGACGGCAATGCGGTCACCCCTCCACTTT. Protein: CASSQRQGTAMRSPLHF. The whole variable domain, filled in from reference TRBV5-1 and TRBJ1-6, reads KAGVTQTPRYLIKTRGQQVTLSCSPISGHRSVSWYQQTPGQGLQFLFEYFSETQRNKGNFPGRFSGRQFSNSRSEMNVSTLELGDSALYLCASSQRQGTAMRSPLHFGNGTRLTVT.

The chain recombines TRBV5-1 with TRBJ1-2; D gene unclear. The CDR3 runs to 15 residues. V lost 0 bases and J 4 bases, leaving 13 bases between the germline ends. CDR1 SGHRS and CDR2 YFSETQ come from the germline V gene. CDR3 coding DNA: TGCGCCAGCAGCTTGGCCGGGGAGGTTAGCTATGGCTACACCTTC. Translating gives CASSLAGEVSYGYTF.

The chain carries TRBV27 and TRBJ1-2; the D gene is possibly TRBD1 (6 bases). Germline V CDR1 and CDR2: MNHEY, SMNVEV (reference sequence). This CDR3 spans 13 amino acids. V lost 5 bases, J lost 7 bases, and 14 bases lay in between. The CDR3 DNA follows: TGTGCCAGCAGTATCAACAGGGTCGGTGGCTACACCTTC. Residues: CASSINRVGGYTF.

V is TRBV19 and J is TRBJ2-3, with D unresolved. V was trimmed by 7 bases and J by 5 bases, leaving 7 bases between them. Germline V CDR1 and CDR2: LNHDA, SQIVND (reference sequence). This CDR3 region has 11 residues. The CDR3 protein is CASTKRDTQYF. In DNA, the CDR3 is TGTGCCAGTACCAAGAGAGATACGCAGTATTTT.

This chain joins TRBV9 and TRBJ2-3; 10 bases are shared with TRBD2. This CDR3 has 18 amino acids. Trimming removed 2 bases from V and 6 bases from J; junction bases left unmatched: 15. Germline-derived CDR1 and CDR2 are SGDLS and YYNGEE. The CDR3 bases are TGTGCCAGCAGCGTCAAACCCACCTCTAGCGGGGGTGGGGATACGCAGTATTTT. Its translation: CASSVKPTSSGGGDTQYF.

The rearrangement links TRBV28 to TRBJ2-5; tentative D call: TRBD2 (6 bases). Trimming removed 6 bases from V and 5 bases from J, with 16 bases in between. This CDR3 is built from 14 residues. Germline CDR1 is MDHEN and CDR2 is SYDVKM. The DNA for the CDR3 is TGTGCCAGCAGAAGACCTACAGCGGGCGAGACCCAGTACTTC. It specifies CASRRPTAGETQYF.

V gene TRBV7-9 combines with J gene TRBJ2-5; D is ambiguous. Germline CDR1 and CDR2: SEHNR and FQNEAQ (reference sequence). V lost 1 base, J lost 4 bases, and 7 bases lay in between. The CDR3 is 13 residues long. The chain's CDR3 is CASSLDGLETQYF. The DNA for the CDR3 is TGTGCCAGCAGCTTAGACGGGTTAGAGACCCAGTACTTC.

The genes are TRBV5-3 and TRBJ2-3; 8 bases match TRBD2. TRBV5-3 has ORF status, its function being uncertain. CDR3 length: 12 residues. V shed 1 base, J shed 11 bases, and the junction held 3 bases outside the gene matches. CDR3 DNA: TGTGCCAGAAGCTTGCGGAGCGGGGGGCAGTATTTT. Translated: CARSLRSGGQYF.

This chain connects TRBV6-5 to TRBJ1-6; D uncertain. The V end lost 8 bases, the J end lost 7 bases, and 12 bases lay between the germline ends. CDR1 is MNHEY, CDR2 SVGAGI, per germline. This CDR3 has 13 amino acids. CDR3 sequence reads: CASRVSRNSPLHF. For the CDR3, the DNA is TGTGCCAGCCGGGTTTCGCGGAATTCACCCCTCCACTTT.

This chain uses TRBV6-2 or TRBV6-3 with TRBJ1-5; possibly TRBD1 for D (6 bases). The CDR3 consists of 16 residues. Germline V CDR1 and CDR2: MNHEY, SVGEGT. Trimming cost V 3 bases and J 2 bases, with 14 bases left between them. The CDR3 is CASSYADRYGNQPQHF. CDR3 bases: TGTGCCAGCAGTTATGCCGACAGGTACGGCAATCAGCCCCAGCATTTT.

This clone was recorded only once. This sequence joins TRBV5-1 and TRBJ2-1; 8 bases match TRBD1. The germline V gene has CDR1 SGHRS and CDR2 YFSETQ. Trimming removed 1 base from V and 6 bases from J; junction bases left unmatched: 6. CDR3 size: 15 residues. CDR3 residues: CASSLSGGGSNEQFF. The CDR3 coding sequence is TGCGCCAGCAGCTTGTCAGGGGGCGGATCCAATGAGCAGTTCTTC.

This sequence joins TRBV12-5 and TRBJ2-1; D possibly corresponds to TRBD1 (6 bases). The CDR3 is 17 residues long. The germline V and J ends were trimmed by 6 bases and 0 bases, with 18 bases remaining between them. Germline V CDR1 and CDR2: LGHNT, FRNRAP. CDR3 residues: CASGPRLWGRSYNEQFF. In nucleotides, the CDR3 is TGTGCTAGTGGACCCAGACTCTGGGGGCGCTCCTACAATGAGCAGTTCTTC.